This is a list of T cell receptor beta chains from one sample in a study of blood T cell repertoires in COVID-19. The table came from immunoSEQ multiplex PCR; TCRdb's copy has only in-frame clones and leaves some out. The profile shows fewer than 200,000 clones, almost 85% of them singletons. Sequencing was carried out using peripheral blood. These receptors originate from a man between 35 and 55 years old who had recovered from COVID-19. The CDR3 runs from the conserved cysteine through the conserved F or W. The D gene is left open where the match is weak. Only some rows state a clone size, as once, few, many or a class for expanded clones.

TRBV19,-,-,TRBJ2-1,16,TGTGCCAGTAGTATTGTGGCGGGGTACTCCTACAATGAGCAGTTCTTC,CASSIVAGYSYNEQFF
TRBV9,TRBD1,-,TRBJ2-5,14,TGTGCCAGCAGCGGCTACAGGGGGCATGAGACCCAGTACTTC,CASSGYRGHETQYF
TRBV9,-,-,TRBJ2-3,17,TGTGCCAGCAGCGTAGCGGGATTAGCTTCGAGCACAGATACGCAGTATTTT,CASSVAGLASSTDTQYF
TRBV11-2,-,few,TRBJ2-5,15,TGTGCCAGCAGCTTAAAGTATGACAATCAAGAGACCCAGTACTTC,CASSLKYDNQETQYF
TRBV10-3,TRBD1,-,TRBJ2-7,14,TGTGCCATCAGTGGGGGACAGGGGGATCGCGAGCAGTACTTC,CAISGGQGDREQYF
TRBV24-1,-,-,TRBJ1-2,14,TGTGCCACCAGTTCCCCTGGGAGGGGGAAGGGCTACACCTTC,CATSSPGRGKGYTF
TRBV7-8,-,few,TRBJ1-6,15,TGTGCCAGCAGCTTCGCTGGAAGGAGTAATTCACCCCTCCACTTT,CASSFAGRSNSPLHF
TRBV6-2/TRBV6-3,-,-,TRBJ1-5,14,TGTGCCAGCAGTTACGATAGATGGAATCAGCCCCAGCATTTT,CASSYDRWNQPQHF
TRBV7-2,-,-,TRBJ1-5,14,TGTGCCAGCAGCTTAGTGGGGGCAAATCAGCCCCAGCATTTT,CASSLVGANQPQHF
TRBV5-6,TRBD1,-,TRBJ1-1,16,TGTGCCAGCAGCCTCGGGACAGGGGGCCTCGGGACTGAAGCTTTCTTT,CASSLGTGGLGTEAFF
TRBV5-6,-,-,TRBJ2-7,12,TGTGCCAGCAGCTTGGTATCCTACGAGCAGTACTTC,CASSLVSYEQYF
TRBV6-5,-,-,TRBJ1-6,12,TGTGCCAGCAGACAGGGACCATCACCCCTCCACTTT,CASRQGPSPLHF
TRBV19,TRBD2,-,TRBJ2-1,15,TGTGCCAGTACCCTGGGACTAGCGGGGGGTGGTGAGCAGTTCTTC,CASTLGLAGGGEQFF
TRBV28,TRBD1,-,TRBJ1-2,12,TGTGCCAGCGGGACAGCTAACTATGGCTACACCTTC,CASGTANYGYTF
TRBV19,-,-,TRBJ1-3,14,TGTGCCAGTAGGACAGGTTTCTCTGGAAACACCATATATTTT,CASRTGFSGNTIYF
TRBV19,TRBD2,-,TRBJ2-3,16,TGTGCCAGTAGTATTGATAGCGGGAGGGTCACAGATACGCAGTATTTT,CASSIDSGRVTDTQYF
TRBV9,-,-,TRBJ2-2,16,TGTGCCAGCAGCGTATGGGGGACTCAGAACACCGGGGAGCTGTTTTTT,CASSVWGTQNTGELFF
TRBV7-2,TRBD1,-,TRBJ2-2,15,TGTGCCAGCAGCCTACGGACAGGGGGCTCCGGGGAGCTGTTTTTT,CASSLRTGGSGELFF
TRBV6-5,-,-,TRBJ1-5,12,TGTGCCACCGATACAGGTTTCCAGCCCCAGCATTTT,CATDTGFQPQHF
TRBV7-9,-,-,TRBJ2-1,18,TGTGCCAGCAGCTCGCTCCGTGGGCCCAGCGGGTTTTACAATGAGCAGTTCTTC,CASSSLRGPSGFYNEQFF
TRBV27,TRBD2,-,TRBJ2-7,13,TGTGCCAGCAGGGCGGGAGACTCCTACGAGCAGTACTTC,CASRAGDSYEQYF
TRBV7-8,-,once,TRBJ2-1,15,TGTGCCAGCAGCTCCCTGGGGAGTCCCTACAATGAGCAGTTCTTC,CASSSLGSPYNEQFF